The 24 T cell receptor beta chains given below trace back to one sample, sequenced in a study of T-cell reconstitution after alpha-beta-depleted transplantation in children (dated by TCRdb to 2015 to 2016). The sample's time point, from its label and the paper: day 60 (about 2 months) after transplantation. The treatment or condition label for this specimen denotes: allogeneic hematopoietic cell transplantation with graft depleted of TCRalphabeta T cells and CD19 B cells. Library generation was performed with PCR. Sequenced using an Illumina HiSeq 2500. TCR libraries were prepared with molecular barcoding, using unique molecular identifiers to normalize TCRbeta repertoire quantification. TCRdb redid the processing of the public reads, applying fastp at Q25 and MiXCR, and retained in-frame beta chains. A single entry per CDR3 protein holds the most common genes and DNA from its merged rows. The sample table records around 4,000 distinct CDR3 sequences; about 22% of these occur just once. About 54% of the sample rests with the top ten.

This sample comprised PBMCs, mostly from graft donor cells, obtained 60 days after TCRalphabeta/CD19-depleted stem cell transplant. The origin of the receptors is a boy younger than two who had a stem cell transplant for acute myeloid leukemia, so the T cells may come from the graft donor.

By sample fraction, this clonotype is large (0.1 to 1%). The J gene is TRBJ2-3, the V gene TRBV20-1, with D possibly TRBD1 on 5 matching bases. Germline V gene lookup returns CDR1 DFQATT and CDR2 SNEGSKA (reference sequence). The V end lost 0 bases, the J end lost 7 bases, and 14 bases lay between the germline ends. The CDR3 is made up of 14 amino acids. The CDR3 bases are TGCAGTGCTAGAGACTCCGCTGGGGCCTATACGCAGTATTTT. Translating gives CSARDSAGAYTQYF.

The CDR3 is CSGITGYEQYF. Written as DNA, the CDR3 is TGCAGTGGGATTACAGGCTACGAGCAGTACTTC. V is TRBV20-1 and J is TRBJ2-7; D might be TRBD1 (5 bases). Germline CDR1 is DFQATT and CDR2 is SNEGSKA (reference sequence). V was cut by 7 bases and J by 3 bases, with 10 bases left in between. The CDR3 runs to 11 residues.

The chain joins TRBV6-1 to TRBJ1-2, with D tentatively TRBD1 (6 bases). Germline V gene sequence: CDR1 MNHNS, CDR2 SASEGT. V was cut by 6 bases and J by 4 bases, with 21 bases left in between. CDR3 length: 16 residues. The CDR3 reads CASSEPSLDSTYGYTF. In DNA form, the CDR3 reads TGTGCCAGCAGCGAGCCGTCCCTGGACAGTACCTATGGCTACACCTTC.

This clonotype is medium-sized by share. This rearrangement joins TRBV3-1 to TRBJ1-1; D gene uncertain. Germline V CDR1 and CDR2: LGHDT, YNNKEL (reference sequence). V gave up 1 base and J gave up 0 bases, with 3 bases separating them. The CDR3 loop spans 13 amino acids. CDR3: CASSQGLNTEAFF. The DNA for the CDR3 is TGTGCCAGCAGCCAAGGGTTGAACACTGAAGCTTTCTTT.

This clonotype rates as medium-sized. The chain has TRBV15 and TRBJ1-4; no reliable D call. CDR3 size: 12 residues. V was shortened by 0 bases and J by 7 bases, with 3 bases between the two germline ends. Germline assignment: CDR1 LNHNV and CDR2 YYDKDF (reference sequence). The CDR3 nucleotides read TGTGCCACCAGCAGAGACCCTGAAAAACTGTTTTTT. It specifies CATSRDPEKLFF.

This clonotype has ten or more counts. The chain recombines TRBV30 with TRBJ1-5; tentatively, D is TRBD1 (5 bases). The CDR3 is made up of 14 amino acids. The germline gives CDR1 GTSNPN, CDR2 SVGIG (reference sequence). The V end was cut by 5 bases, the J end by 5 bases, with 16 bases between. CDR3 sequence: CAWCEGASHQPQHF. The CDR3 DNA reads TGTGCCTGGTGCGAAGGGGCGAGCCATCAGCCCCAGCATTTT.

This clonotype has at least ten counts. The V call is TRBV20-1, the J call TRBJ2-5; tentatively, D is TRBD2 (7 bases). The CDR3 length is 14 residues. Looked up from germline, CDR1 is DFQATT and CDR2 is SNEGSKA (reference sequence). V was pared by 1 base and J by 5 bases, with 14 bases between. In nucleotides, the CDR3 is TGCAGTGCTAGAGTCGGGGGGCAGGGGGAGACCCAGTACTTC. Protein product: CSARVGGQGETQYF.

At least ten counts were recorded for this clonotype. The rearrangement joins TRBV5-4 to TRBJ1-4; TRBD1 might be the D (6 bases). Looked up from germline, CDR1 is SGHNT and CDR2 is YYREEE (reference sequence). Trimming pared 4 bases from V and 5 bases from J, leaving 15 bases between. The CDR3 has 15 amino acids. Here the CDR3 reads CASSPGGRWNEKLFF. The CDR3 coding sequence is TGTGCCAGCAGCCCGGGGGGCCGCTGGAATGAAAAACTGTTTTTT.

The chain is built from TRBV6-2 or TRBV6-3 and TRBJ2-5; D possibly uses TRBD1 or TRBD2 (5 bases each). The CDR3 runs to 14 residues. V shed 6 bases and J shed 0 bases, with 11 bases lying between them. The germline V gene encodes CDR1 MNHEY and CDR2 SVGEGT. In DNA form, the CDR3 reads TGTGCCAGCAGCCCCGGGACCGACCAAGAGACCCAGTACTTC. Translating it yields CASSPGTDQETQYF.

This clonotype qualifies as medium-sized. The chain links TRBV9 to TRBJ2-3; 8 bases are shared with TRBD2. Germline CDR1 and CDR2: SGDLS and YYNGEE. The CDR3 covers 16 residues. Trimming took 0 bases from V and 4 from J; bases not matched to a gene: 7. The CDR3 spells CASSVGHGGASDTQYF. CDR3 DNA sequence: TGTGCCAGCAGCGTAGGTCACGGGGGGGCTTCAGATACGCAGTATTTT.

In its sample, this clonotype was seen many times. The CDR3 reads CSAELPTGGEPDTQYF. DNA of the CDR3: TGCAGTGCTGAGTTACCGACAGGGGGTGAACCAGATACGCAGTATTTT. The V call is TRBV20-1, the J call TRBJ2-3, with 9 bases aligning to TRBD1. Germline CDR1 is DFQATT and CDR2 is SNEGSKA (reference sequence). The trim removed 5 bases at V and 4 bases at J, leaving 13 bases unmatched. The CDR3 extends over 16 amino acids.

CDR3 nucleotides: TGTGCCAGCAGCTTTTACCCGGACTCGTACGAGCAGTACGTC. It codes for CASSFYPDSYEQYV. The chain has TRBV11-2 and TRBJ2-7, with D tentatively TRBD2 (5 bases). The V and J ends lost 3 bases and 4 bases respectively, with 13 bases between them. The germline CDR1 and CDR2 sequences are SGHAT and FQNNGV. The CDR3 has 14 amino acids.

This clonotype was counted many times. The rearrangement links TRBV25-1 to TRBJ2-3; 13 bases line up with TRBD2. Trimming cost V 4 bases and J 3 bases; bases outside gene matches: 7. There are 17 residues in the CDR3. The germline V gene has CDR1 MGHDK and CDR2 SYGVNS. The CDR3 nucleotides are TGTGCCAGCAGTGCCCCCAGACTAGCGGGGGGTACAGATACGCAGTATTTT. Translation: CASSAPRLAGGTDTQYF.

This clonotype was seen at least ten times. The genes are TRBV27 and TRBJ2-2, with D hard to call. V shed 7 bases and J shed 7 bases, with 13 bases lying between them. The germline CDR1 and CDR2 sequences are MNHEY and SMNVEV (reference sequence). The CDR3 runs 13 residues. This CDR3 is CASTGPVSGELFF. The CDR3 DNA reads TGTGCCAGCACCGGACCGGTCAGCGGGGAGCTGTTTTTT.

This clonotype was recorded many times. This CDR3 reads CASSPQGRGYTF. The CDR3 nucleotides are TGTGCCAGCAGCCCACAGGGCAGGGGCTACACCTTC. The chain couples TRBV7-9 to TRBJ1-2, with D possibly TRBD1 on 6 matching bases. The CDR3 has 12 amino acids. V shed 5 bases and J shed 8 bases, with 12 bases lying between them. Germline CDR1 reads SEHNR; CDR2 reads FQNEAQ (reference sequence).

This chain uses TRBV15 with TRBJ1-5; tentatively, D is TRBD1 (5 bases). Germline V gives CDR1 LNHNV, CDR2 YYDKDF (reference sequence). This CDR3 spans 10 amino acids. The CDR3 region is CVLLGEPQHF. The CDR3 DNA is TGTGTGCTCTTGGGGGAGCCCCAGCATTTT.

By frequency in the sample, this clonotype is large. The V call is TRBV7-6, the J call TRBJ2-3; 8 nucleotides align to TRBD1. The trim removed 3 bases at V and 2 bases at J, leaving 4 bases unmatched. CDR3 size: 15 residues. Germline CDR1 SGHVS, CDR2 FNYEAQ. Here the CDR3 DNA reads TGTGCCAGCAGCTTGGGACAGGACACCACAGATACGCAGTATTTT. Amino acids: CASSLGQDTTDTQYF.

This clonotype was detected many times. J is TRBJ2-7 and V is TRBV7-9; D gene unclear. Deletions cut 5 bases from V and 6 bases from J, with 8 bases between. There are 11 residues in the CDR3. Germline V gives CDR1 SEHNR, CDR2 FQNEAQ (reference sequence). In DNA, the CDR3 is TGTGCCAGCAGCCCTGTGAGCGAGCAGTACTTC. Protein sequence: CASSPVSEQYF.

This clonotype was found many times. V usage is TRBV6-4 and J usage is TRBJ2-2; D not resolved. Deletions cut 7 bases from V and 4 bases from J, with 7 bases between. This CDR3 contains 12 residues. Per germline, CDR1 MRHNA and CDR2 SNTAGT. The CDR3 nucleotides are TGTGCCAGCAAATGGGGCACCGGGGAGCTGTTTTTT. This gives the protein CASKWGTGELFF.

This clonotype was seen ten or more times. The chain joins TRBV12-3 or TRBV12-4 to TRBJ1-1; tentative D call: TRBD1 (5 bases). Trimming pared 1 base from V and 5 bases from J, leaving 8 bases between. The CDR3 runs to 13 residues. As DNA, the CDR3 is TGTGCCAGCAGTTTAGGGGGGAGAACTGAAGCTTTCTTT. It codes for CASSLGGRTEAFF.

This clonotype is medium-sized. The CDR3 here is CSARDLNRLARAYEQYV. CDR3 DNA: TGCAGTGCTAGAGATCTAAATCGACTAGCTAGGGCCTACGAGCAGTACGTC. The chain couples TRBV20-1 to TRBJ2-7, with 7 bases identical to TRBD2. Per germline, CDR1 DFQATT and CDR2 SNEGSKA (reference sequence). The V and J ends lost 0 bases and 2 bases, in that order; junction bases with no gene match: 13. The CDR3 spans 17 residues.

By sample share, this clonotype is medium-sized. This sequence joins TRBV7-9 and TRBJ1-6; no clear D. V was pared by 1 base and J by 7 bases, with 11 bases between. The CDR3 extends over 15 amino acids. The germline gives CDR1 SEHNR, CDR2 FQNEAQ (reference sequence). The CDR3 here is CASSLDRAGNSPLHF. For the CDR3, the DNA is TGTGCCAGCAGCTTAGACAGAGCTGGGAATTCACCCCTCCACTTT.

This chain uses TRBV12-3 or TRBV12-4 with TRBJ2-2; D may be TRBD1 or TRBD2 (7 bases each). The V gene lost 11 bases and the J gene lost 4 bases, with 20 bases spanning the gap. CDR3 length: 15 amino acids. For the CDR3, the DNA is TGTGCCCTCTGTTCCCAGGGGGGGACCACCGGGGAGCTGTTTTTT. It codes for CALCSQGGTTGELFF.

This clonotype was found a few times. The CDR3 region is CGFLGEHF. CDR3 nucleotide sequence: TGTGGTTTCTTGGGGGAGCATTTT. This sequence joins TRBV15 and TRBJ1-5, with D tentatively TRBD1 (5 bases). Germline-derived CDR1 and CDR2 are LNHNV and YYDKDF (reference sequence). The CDR3 length is 8 residues.